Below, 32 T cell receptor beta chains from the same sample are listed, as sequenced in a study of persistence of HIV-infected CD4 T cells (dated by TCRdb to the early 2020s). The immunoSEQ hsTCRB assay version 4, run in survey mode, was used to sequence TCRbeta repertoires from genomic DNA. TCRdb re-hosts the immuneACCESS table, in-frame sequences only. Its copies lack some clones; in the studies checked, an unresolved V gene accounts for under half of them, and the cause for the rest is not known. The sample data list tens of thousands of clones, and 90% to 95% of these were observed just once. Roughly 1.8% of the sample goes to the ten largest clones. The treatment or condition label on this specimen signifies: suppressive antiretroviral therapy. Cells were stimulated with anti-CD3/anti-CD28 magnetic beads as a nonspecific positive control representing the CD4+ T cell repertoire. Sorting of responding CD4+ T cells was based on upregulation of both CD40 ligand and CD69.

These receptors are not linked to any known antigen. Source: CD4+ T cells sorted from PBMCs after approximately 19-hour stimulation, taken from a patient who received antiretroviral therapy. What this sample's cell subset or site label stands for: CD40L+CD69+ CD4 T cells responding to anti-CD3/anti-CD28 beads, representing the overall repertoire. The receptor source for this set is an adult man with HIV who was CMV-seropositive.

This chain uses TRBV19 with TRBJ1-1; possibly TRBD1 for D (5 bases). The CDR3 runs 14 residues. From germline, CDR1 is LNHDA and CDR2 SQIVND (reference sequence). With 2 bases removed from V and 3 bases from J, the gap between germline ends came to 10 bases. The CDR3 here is CASSIRGTDTEAFF. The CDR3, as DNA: TGTGCCAGTAGTATAAGGGGTACGGACACTGAAGCTTTCTTT.

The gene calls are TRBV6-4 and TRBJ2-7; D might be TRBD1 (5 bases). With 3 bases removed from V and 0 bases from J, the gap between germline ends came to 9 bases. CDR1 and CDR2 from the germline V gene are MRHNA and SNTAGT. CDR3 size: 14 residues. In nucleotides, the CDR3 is TGTGCCAGCAGTGAGCAGGGCGACTCCTACGAGCAGTACTTC. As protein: CASSEQGDSYEQYF.

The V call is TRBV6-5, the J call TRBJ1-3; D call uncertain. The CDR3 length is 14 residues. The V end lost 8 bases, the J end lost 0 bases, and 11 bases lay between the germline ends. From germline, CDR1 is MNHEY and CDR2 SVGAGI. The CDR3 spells CASGGPSSGNTIYF. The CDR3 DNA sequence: TGTGCCAGCGGCGGGCCGAGCTCTGGAAACACCATATATTTT.

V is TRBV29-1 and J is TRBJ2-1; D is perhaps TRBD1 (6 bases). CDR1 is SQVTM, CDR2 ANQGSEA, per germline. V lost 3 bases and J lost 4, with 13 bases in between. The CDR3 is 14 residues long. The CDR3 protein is CSVETAGVYNEQFF. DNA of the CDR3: TGCAGCGTTGAGACGGCAGGGGTTTACAATGAGCAGTTCTTC.

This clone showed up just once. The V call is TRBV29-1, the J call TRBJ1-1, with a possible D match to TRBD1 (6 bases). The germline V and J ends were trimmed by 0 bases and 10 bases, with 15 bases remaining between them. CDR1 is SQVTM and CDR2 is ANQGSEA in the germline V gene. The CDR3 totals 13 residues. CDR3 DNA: TGCAGCGTTGAAGAACAGGGCCGTGGGGGAGCTTTCTTT. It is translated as CSVEEQGRGGAFF.

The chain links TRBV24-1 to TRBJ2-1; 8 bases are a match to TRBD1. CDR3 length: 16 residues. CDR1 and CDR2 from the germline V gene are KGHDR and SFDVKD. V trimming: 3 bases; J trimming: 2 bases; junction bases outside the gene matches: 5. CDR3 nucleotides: TGTGCCACCAGTGATCCCGACAGGGGAACCTACAATGAGCAGTTCTTC. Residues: CATSDPDRGTYNEQFF.

CDR3 amino acids: CAISESVRFSYEQYF. For the CDR3, the DNA is TGTGCCATCAGTGAGTCGGTCAGGTTCTCCTACGAGCAGTACTTC. This rearrangement joins TRBV10-3 to TRBJ2-7; D unclear. V dropped 0 bases and J dropped 0 bases, with 9 bases sitting between them. CDR1 and CDR2 from the germline V gene are ENHRY and SYGVKD. The CDR3 contains 15 residues.

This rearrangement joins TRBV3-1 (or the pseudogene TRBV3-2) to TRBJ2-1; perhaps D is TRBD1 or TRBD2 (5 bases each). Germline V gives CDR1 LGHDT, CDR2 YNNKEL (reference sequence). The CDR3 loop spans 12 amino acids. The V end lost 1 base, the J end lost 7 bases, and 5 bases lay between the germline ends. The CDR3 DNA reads TGTGCCAGCAGCCAAGGGGGGAATGAGCAGTTCTTC. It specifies CASSQGGNEQFF.

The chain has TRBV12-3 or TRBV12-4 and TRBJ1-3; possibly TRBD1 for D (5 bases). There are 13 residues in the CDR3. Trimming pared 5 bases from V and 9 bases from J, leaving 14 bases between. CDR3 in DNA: TGTGCCAGCAGTGGGGGGGGGAGAGGCACCATATATTTT. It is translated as CASSGGGRGTIYF.

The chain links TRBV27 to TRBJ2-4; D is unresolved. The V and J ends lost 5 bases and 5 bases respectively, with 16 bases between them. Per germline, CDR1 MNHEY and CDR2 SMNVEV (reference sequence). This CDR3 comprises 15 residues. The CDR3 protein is CASSQTFSGQNIQYF. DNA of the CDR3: TGTGCCAGCAGTCAGACATTTTCCGGACAAAACATTCAGTACTTC.

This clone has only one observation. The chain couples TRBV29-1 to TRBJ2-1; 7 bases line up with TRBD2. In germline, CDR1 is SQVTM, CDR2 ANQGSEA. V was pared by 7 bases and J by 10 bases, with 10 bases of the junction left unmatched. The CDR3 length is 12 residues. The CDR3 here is CSALGGGKEQFF. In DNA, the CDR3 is TGCAGCGCCCTCGGGGGAGGGAAGGAGCAGTTCTTC.

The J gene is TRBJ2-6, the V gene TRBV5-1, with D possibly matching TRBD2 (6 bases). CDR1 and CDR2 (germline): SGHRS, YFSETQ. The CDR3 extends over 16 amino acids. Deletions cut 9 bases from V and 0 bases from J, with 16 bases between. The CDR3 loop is CATKEGPTSGANVLTF. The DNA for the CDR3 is TGCGCCACCAAGGAGGGTCCCACCTCTGGGGCCAACGTCCTGACTTTC.

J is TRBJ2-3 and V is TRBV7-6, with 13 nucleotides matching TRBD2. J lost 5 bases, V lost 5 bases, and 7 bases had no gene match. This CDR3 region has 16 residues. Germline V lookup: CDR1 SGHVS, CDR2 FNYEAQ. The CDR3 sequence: CASSPGLAGDLDTQYF. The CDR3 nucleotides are TGTGCCAGCAGCCCAGGACTAGCGGGGGACCTAGATACGCAGTATTTT. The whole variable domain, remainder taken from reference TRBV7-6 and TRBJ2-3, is GAGVSQSPRYKVTKRGQDVALRCDPISGHVSLYWYRQALGQGPEFLTYFNYEAQQDKSGLPNDRFSAERPEGSISTLTIQRTEQRDSAMYRCASSPGLAGDLDTQYFGPGTRLTVL.

The CDR3 sequence: CASSAQGRRDTEAFF. Written as DNA, the CDR3 is TGTGCCAGCAGTGCTCAGGGGAGACGGGACACTGAAGCTTTCTTT. This rearrangement joins TRBV28 to TRBJ1-1, with TRBD1 as a possible D gene (6 bases). The V end was cut by 5 bases, the J end by 3 bases, with 16 bases between. This CDR3 contains 15 residues. Germline CDR1 reads MDHEN; CDR2 reads SYDVKM.

The CDR3 sequence is CASSSAGGYTEAFF. Here the CDR3 DNA reads TGTGCCAGCAGTTCGGCAGGGGGGTACACTGAAGCTTTCTTT. The V and J genes are TRBV6-5 and TRBJ1-1; 7 nucleotides match TRBD1. CDR3 length: 14 amino acids. The V gene end was trimmed by 4 bases and the J gene end by 3 bases; junction bases not matched to a gene: 5. Germline values: CDR1 MNHEY, CDR2 SVGAGI.

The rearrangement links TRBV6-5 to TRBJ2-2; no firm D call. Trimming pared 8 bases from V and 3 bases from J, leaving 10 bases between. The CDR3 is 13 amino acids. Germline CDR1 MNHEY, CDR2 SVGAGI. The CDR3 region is CASGPGYTGELFF. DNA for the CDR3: TGTGCCAGCGGACCAGGTTACACCGGGGAGCTGTTTTTT.

This CDR3 is CASSLRDRQPQHF. In DNA form, the CDR3 reads TGTGCCAGCAGCTTGAGGGACCGACAGCCCCAGCATTTT. The chain combines TRBV5-8 with TRBJ1-5; weak D call: TRBD1 (5 bases). V was trimmed by 1 base and J by 7 bases, leaving 9 bases between them. The CDR3 spans 13 residues. The germline V gene encodes CDR1 SGHTS and CDR2 YDEGEE.

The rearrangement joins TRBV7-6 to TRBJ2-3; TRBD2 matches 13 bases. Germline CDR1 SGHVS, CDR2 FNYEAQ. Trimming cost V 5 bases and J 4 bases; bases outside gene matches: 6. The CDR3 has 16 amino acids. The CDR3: CASSPRTSGGPDTQYF. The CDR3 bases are TGTGCCAGCAGCCCCAGGACTAGCGGGGGCCCAGATACGCAGTATTTT.

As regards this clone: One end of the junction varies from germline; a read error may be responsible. The CDR3 coding sequence is TGTGCCAGCAGCCACCCGACAGGGGAATATATCTTC. Protein product: CASSHPTGEYIF. The chain recombines TRBV4-2 with TRBJ2-1, with 8 bases lining up with TRBD1. CDR1 is LGHNA and CDR2 is YNFKEQ in the germline V gene. This CDR3 region has 12 residues.

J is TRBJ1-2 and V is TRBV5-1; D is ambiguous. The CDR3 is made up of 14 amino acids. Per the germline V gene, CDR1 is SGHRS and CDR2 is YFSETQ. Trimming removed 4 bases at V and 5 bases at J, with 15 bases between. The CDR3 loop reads CASSPRAGSYGYTF. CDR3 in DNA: TGCGCCAGCAGCCCCCGTGCCGGGTCTTATGGCTACACCTTC.

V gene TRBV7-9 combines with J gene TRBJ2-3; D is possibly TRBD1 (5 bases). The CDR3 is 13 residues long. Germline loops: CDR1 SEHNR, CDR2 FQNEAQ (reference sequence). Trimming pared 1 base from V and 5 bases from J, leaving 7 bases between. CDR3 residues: CASSLGRGDTQYF. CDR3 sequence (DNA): TGTGCCAGCAGCTTAGGAAGGGGAGATACGCAGTATTTT.

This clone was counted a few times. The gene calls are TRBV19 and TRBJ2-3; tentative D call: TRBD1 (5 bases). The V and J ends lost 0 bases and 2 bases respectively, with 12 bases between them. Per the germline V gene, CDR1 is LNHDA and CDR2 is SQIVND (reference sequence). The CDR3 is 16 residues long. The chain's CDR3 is CASSIDIGRVTDTQYF. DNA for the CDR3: TGTGCCAGTAGTATAGATATCGGCAGGGTCACAGATACGCAGTATTTT.

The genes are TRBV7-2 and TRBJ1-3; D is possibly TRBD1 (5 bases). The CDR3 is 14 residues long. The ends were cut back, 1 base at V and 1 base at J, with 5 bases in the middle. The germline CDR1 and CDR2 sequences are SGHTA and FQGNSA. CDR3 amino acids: CASSLEGSGNTIYF. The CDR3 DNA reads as TGTGCCAGCAGCTTAGAGGGGTCTGGAAACACCATATATTTT. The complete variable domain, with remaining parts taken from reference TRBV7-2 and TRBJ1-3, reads GAGVSQSPSNKVTEKGKDVELRCDPISGHTALYWYRQSLGQGLEFLIYFQGNSAPDKSGLPSDRFSAERTGGSVSTLTIQRTQQEDSAVYLCASSLEGSGNTIYFGEGSWLTVV.

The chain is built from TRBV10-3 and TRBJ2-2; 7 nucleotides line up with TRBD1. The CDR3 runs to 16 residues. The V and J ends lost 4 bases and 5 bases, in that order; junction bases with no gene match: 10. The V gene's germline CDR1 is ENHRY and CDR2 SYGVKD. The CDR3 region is CAISANRGRGTGELFF. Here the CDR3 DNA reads TGTGCCATCAGTGCAAACAGGGGCCGCGGGACCGGGGAGCTGTTTTTT.

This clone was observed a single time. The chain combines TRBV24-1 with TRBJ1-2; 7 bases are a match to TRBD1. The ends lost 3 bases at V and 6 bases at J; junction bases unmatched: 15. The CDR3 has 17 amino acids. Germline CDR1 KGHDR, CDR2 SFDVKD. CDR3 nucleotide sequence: TGTGCCACCAGTGATACAAAACAGGGGCGTCCTTCAGATGGCTACACCTTC. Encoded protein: CATSDTKQGRPSDGYTF.

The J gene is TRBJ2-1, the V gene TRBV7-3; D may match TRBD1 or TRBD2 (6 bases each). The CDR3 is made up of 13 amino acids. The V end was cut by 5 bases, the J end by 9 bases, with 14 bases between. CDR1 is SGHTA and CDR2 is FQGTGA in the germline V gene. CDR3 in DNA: TGTGCCAGCAGCAAGACGGAGGGGGGTGAGCAGTTCTTC. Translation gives CASSKTEGGEQFF.

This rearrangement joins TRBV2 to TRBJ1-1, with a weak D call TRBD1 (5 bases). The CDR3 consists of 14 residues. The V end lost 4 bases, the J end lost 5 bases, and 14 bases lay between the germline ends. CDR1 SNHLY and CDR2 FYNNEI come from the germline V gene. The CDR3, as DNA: TGTGCCAGCAGTGCGGGCTATGGGGGAACTGAAGCTTTCTTT. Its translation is CASSAGYGGTEAFF.

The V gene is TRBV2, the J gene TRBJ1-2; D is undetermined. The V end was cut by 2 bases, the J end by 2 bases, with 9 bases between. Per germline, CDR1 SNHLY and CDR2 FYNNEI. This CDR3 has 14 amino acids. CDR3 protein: CASSEWALNYGYTF. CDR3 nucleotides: TGTGCCAGCAGTGAATGGGCCCTGAACTATGGCTACACCTTC. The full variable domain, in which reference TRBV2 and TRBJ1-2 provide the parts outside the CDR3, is EPEVTQTPSHQVTQMGQEVILRCVPISNHLYFYWYRQILGQKVEFLVSFYNNEISEKSEIFDDQFSVERPDGSNFTLKIRSTKLEDSAMYFCASSEWALNYGYTFGSGTRLTVV.

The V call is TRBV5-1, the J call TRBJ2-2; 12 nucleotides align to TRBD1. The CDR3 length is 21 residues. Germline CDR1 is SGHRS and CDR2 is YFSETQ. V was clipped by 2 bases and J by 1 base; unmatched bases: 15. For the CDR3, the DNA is TGCGCCAGCAGCTTACTGCGGGACAGGGGGCTCGCTAGGAGGAACACCGGGGAGCTGTTTTTT. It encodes CASSLLRDRGLARRNTGELFF.

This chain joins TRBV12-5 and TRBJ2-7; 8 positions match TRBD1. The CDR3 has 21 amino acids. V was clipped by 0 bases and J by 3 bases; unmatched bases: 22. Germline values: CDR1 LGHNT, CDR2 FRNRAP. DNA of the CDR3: TGTGCTAGTGGTTTGGTTCCCCGTTGGGCAGGGGGCACAACATTGGGCTACGAGCAGTACTTC. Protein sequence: CASGLVPRWAGGTTLGYEQYF.

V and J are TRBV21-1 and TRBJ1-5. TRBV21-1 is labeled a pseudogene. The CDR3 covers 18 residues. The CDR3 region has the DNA TGTGCCAGCAGCAAAAAGAGGAAGGCAGGTTGGCGCAATCAGCCCCAGCATTTT. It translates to CASSKKRKAGWRNQPQHF.

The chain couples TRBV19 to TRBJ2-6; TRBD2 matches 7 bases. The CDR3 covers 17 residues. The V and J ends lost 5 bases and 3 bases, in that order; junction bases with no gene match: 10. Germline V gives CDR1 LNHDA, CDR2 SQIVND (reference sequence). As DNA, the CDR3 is TGTGCCAGTAGTTCGGGGGGACCGTTGGGTGGGGCCAACGTCCTGACTTTC. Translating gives CASSSGGPLGGANVLTF. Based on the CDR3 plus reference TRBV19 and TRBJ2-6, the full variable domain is DGGITQSPKYLFRKEGQNVTLSCEQNLNHDAMYWYRQDPGQGLRLIYYSQIVNDFQKGDIAEGYSVSREKKESFPLTVTSAQKNPTAFYLCASSSGGPLGGANVLTFGAGSRLTVL.